The rows below give T cell receptor beta chains drawn from one sample of a study of Ad26.COV2.S vaccination and SARS-CoV-2 variants. The assay was immunoSEQ multiplex PCR, and TCRdb's table has in-frame clones only and misses some. The sample lists about 420,000 clones; roughly 90% were seen once. Specimen: peripheral blood, collected in a trial of Ad26.COV2.S vaccine versus placebo. These receptor sequences come from a person between 18 and 60 years old who received the Ad26.COV2.S COVID-19 vaccine or a placebo. Both conserved end residues are part of each CDR3. Fields, in order: clone size, V gene, D gene, CDR3 length, J gene, CDR3 DNA, CDR3 protein. D genes are given only for firm matches. Expanded clones are given a class, and other clones once, few, many or no size at all.

clone_size: .
v_call: TRBV7-2
d_call: TRBD1
cdr3_length: 14
j_call: TRBJ1-2
cdr3_nt: TGTGCCAGCAGCGACAGGACAGGCGTACTTGGCTACACCTTC
cdr3_aa: CASSDRTGVLGYTF

clone_size: once
v_call: TRBV9
d_call: TRBD2
cdr3_length: 16
j_call: TRBJ2-3
cdr3_nt: TGTGCCAGCAGTGCACTTAGCGGGGGGGCCGCAGATACGCAGTATTTT
cdr3_aa: CASSALSGGAADTQYF

clone_size: few
v_call: TRBV5-5
d_call: TRBD1
cdr3_length: 14
j_call: TRBJ1-6
cdr3_nt: TGTGCCAGCAGCCGGGACAGGGTGGGTTCACCCCTCCACTTT
cdr3_aa: CASSRDRVGSPLHF

clone_size: .
v_call: TRBV5-1
d_call: .
cdr3_length: 15
j_call: TRBJ2-7
cdr3_nt: TGCGCCAGCAGCTTGGAATCTAGTCGATCCTACGAGCAGTACTTC
cdr3_aa: CASSLESSRSYEQYF

clone_size: .
v_call: TRBV10-3
d_call: .
cdr3_length: 14
j_call: TRBJ1-3
cdr3_nt: TGTGCCATCAGTGAGTCAGCTGATGGAAACACCATATATTTT
cdr3_aa: CAISESADGNTIYF

clone_size: .
v_call: TRBV14
d_call: .
cdr3_length: 13
j_call: TRBJ1-5
cdr3_nt: TGTGCCAGCAGCCAAGCACTAGGACAGCCCCAGCATTTT
cdr3_aa: CASSQALGQPQHF

clone_size: .
v_call: TRBV28
d_call: .
cdr3_length: 14
j_call: TRBJ1-4
cdr3_nt: TGTGCCAGCTCCGGCGAGGGCACTAATGAAAAACTGTTTTTT
cdr3_aa: CASSGEGTNEKLFF

clone_size: .
v_call: TRBV5-1
d_call: TRBD1
cdr3_length: 19
j_call: TRBJ2-3
cdr3_nt: TGCGCCAGCAGCTTGGAGGCTCAGGGGGACATAATAAGCACAGATACGCAGTATTTT
cdr3_aa: CASSLEAQGDIISTDTQYF

clone_size: .
v_call: TRBV28
d_call: .
cdr3_length: 13
j_call: TRBJ1-5
cdr3_nt: TGTGCCAGCACCTTTCCGGGGAACCAGCCCCAGCATTTT
cdr3_aa: CASTFPGNQPQHF

clone_size: .
v_call: TRBV2
d_call: .
cdr3_length: 11
j_call: TRBJ2-3
cdr3_nt: TGTGCCAGCAGTGGCCCAGATACGCAGTATTTT
cdr3_aa: CASSGPDTQYF

clone_size: .
v_call: TRBV19
d_call: .
cdr3_length: 13
j_call: TRBJ1-5
cdr3_nt: TGTGCCAGTAGTCTCGGGGGGGGCCAGCCCCAGCATTTT
cdr3_aa: CASSLGGGQPQHF

clone_size: .
v_call: TRBV4-1
d_call: TRBD1
cdr3_length: 16
j_call: TRBJ2-5
cdr3_nt: TGCGCCAGCAGCCAAGAGTGGCCAGGGGGCATTGAGACCCAGTACTTC
cdr3_aa: CASSQEWPGGIETQYF

clone_size: .
v_call: TRBV2
d_call: .
cdr3_length: 14
j_call: TRBJ1-2
cdr3_nt: TGTGCCAGCAGTGAAGATGGTAGGGAACAAGGCTACACCTTC
cdr3_aa: CASSEDGREQGYTF

clone_size: .
v_call: TRBV28
d_call: TRBD1
cdr3_length: 17
j_call: TRBJ1-2
cdr3_nt: TGTGCCAGCAGTTTAGACCCGGGACAGGGATGGGACTATGGCTACACCTTC
cdr3_aa: CASSLDPGQGWDYGYTF

clone_size: few
v_call: TRBV19
d_call: .
cdr3_length: 15
j_call: TRBJ2-7
cdr3_nt: TGTGCCAGTAGTATTTCAGGACAGCGACGTTTCGAGCAGTACTTC
cdr3_aa: CASSISGQRRFEQYF

clone_size: once
v_call: TRBV27
d_call: .
cdr3_length: 14
j_call: TRBJ1-1
cdr3_nt: TGTGCCAGCAGTTTAAACAGAATGAACACTGAAGCTTTCTTT
cdr3_aa: CASSLNRMNTEAFF

clone_size: .
v_call: TRBV4-1
d_call: .
cdr3_length: 16
j_call: TRBJ1-1
cdr3_nt: TGCGCCAGCAGCCAGGATTACAGGGTAGGGAACACTGAAGCTTTCTTT
cdr3_aa: CASSQDYRVGNTEAFF

clone_size: .
v_call: TRBV18
d_call: .
cdr3_length: 14
j_call: TRBJ1-6
cdr3_nt: TGTGCCAGCTCAGCACAGGAGACAAATTCACCCCTCCACTTT
cdr3_aa: CASSAQETNSPLHF

clone_size: few
v_call: TRBV3-1/TRBV3-2
d_call: TRBD2
cdr3_length: 15
j_call: TRBJ2-5
cdr3_nt: TGTGCCAGCAGCAGATGGCGGGGGACCGAAGAGACCCAGTACTTC
cdr3_aa: CASSRWRGTEETQYF

clone_size: .
v_call: TRBV9
d_call: .
cdr3_length: 16
j_call: TRBJ2-1
cdr3_nt: TGTGCCAGCAGCGTAGGGGCCAGGGCTAGTTCGGATGAGCAGTTCTTC
cdr3_aa: CASSVGARASSDEQFF

clone_size: .
v_call: TRBV5-1
d_call: .
cdr3_length: 14
j_call: TRBJ2-3
cdr3_nt: TGCGCCAGCAGTGTTAGGGCCAACACAGATACGCAGTATTTT
cdr3_aa: CASSVRANTDTQYF

clone_size: .
v_call: TRBV5-1
d_call: TRBD1
cdr3_length: 18
j_call: TRBJ2-1
cdr3_nt: TGCGCCAGCAGCTTCCGCCAGGGGGCTAGGGGGTCCTACAATGAGCAGTTCTTC
cdr3_aa: CASSFRQGARGSYNEQFF

clone_size: .
v_call: TRBV5-6
d_call: TRBD1
cdr3_length: 15
j_call: TRBJ1-4
cdr3_nt: TGTGCCAGCAGCTTCACAGGGGGCTTTAATGAAAAACTGTTTTTT
cdr3_aa: CASSFTGGFNEKLFF

clone_size: .
v_call: TRBV11-2
d_call: .
cdr3_length: 14
j_call: TRBJ1-3
cdr3_nt: TGTGCCAGCAGCCCCGGCCACTCTGGAAACACCATATATTTT
cdr3_aa: CASSPGHSGNTIYF

clone_size: once
v_call: TRBV7-2
d_call: TRBD1
cdr3_length: 15
j_call: TRBJ2-6
cdr3_nt: TGTGCCAGCAGCCGTACAGGGGCTGGGGCCAACGTCCTGACTTTC
cdr3_aa: CASSRTGAGANVLTF

clone_size: once
v_call: TRBV3-1/TRBV3-2
d_call: TRBD2
cdr3_length: 16
j_call: TRBJ2-5
cdr3_nt: TGTGCCAGCAGCCAAGGGCTAGCGGGGAATCAAGAGACCCAGTACTTC
cdr3_aa: CASSQGLAGNQETQYF

clone_size: .
v_call: TRBV6-5
d_call: .
cdr3_length: 13
j_call: TRBJ1-1
cdr3_nt: TGTGCCAGCAGTTACTCGCAGGGAACTGAAGCTTTCTTT
cdr3_aa: CASSYSQGTEAFF

clone_size: few
v_call: TRBV24-1
d_call: .
cdr3_length: 13
j_call: TRBJ2-1
cdr3_nt: TGTGCCACCAGTGGTACCAGGACCAATGAGCAGTTCTTC
cdr3_aa: CATSGTRTNEQFF

clone_size: .
v_call: TRBV9
d_call: TRBD1
cdr3_length: 15
j_call: TRBJ1-1
cdr3_nt: TGTGCCAGCAGCACCACTACAGGGGGCATTACTGAAGCTTTCTTT
cdr3_aa: CASSTTTGGITEAFF

clone_size: .
v_call: TRBV7-7
d_call: .
cdr3_length: 15
j_call: TRBJ2-7
cdr3_nt: TGTGCCAGCAGCTTACGTCGGACACGTACCTACGAGCAGTACTTC
cdr3_aa: CASSLRRTRTYEQYF

clone_size: .
v_call: TRBV5-1
d_call: TRBD1
cdr3_length: 16
j_call: TRBJ2-5
cdr3_nt: TGCGCCAGCAGCTCGCCGGGACAGGGGGTTAGGGAGACCCAGTACTTC
cdr3_aa: CASSSPGQGVRETQYF

clone_size: .
v_call: TRBV5-5
d_call: .
cdr3_length: 15
j_call: TRBJ1-1
cdr3_nt: TGTGCCAGCAGCTTGTTCGATTGGGGGGCCACTGAAGCTTTCTTT
cdr3_aa: CASSLFDWGATEAFF

clone_size: .
v_call: TRBV6-6
d_call: TRBD2
cdr3_length: 15
j_call: TRBJ2-1
cdr3_nt: TGTGCCAGCAGTTACTCGCCTAGCGGGGCAAATGAGCAGTTCTTC
cdr3_aa: CASSYSPSGANEQFF

clone_size: .
v_call: TRBV2
d_call: .
cdr3_length: 13
j_call: TRBJ1-5
cdr3_nt: TGTGCCAGCAGTGTGGAAGGTTTCAAGCCCCAGCATTTT
cdr3_aa: CASSVEGFKPQHF

clone_size: .
v_call: TRBV3-1/TRBV3-2
d_call: TRBD2
cdr3_length: 16
j_call: TRBJ2-2
cdr3_nt: TGTGCCAGCAGCCGGCGGGGGGGCCCGCACACCGGGGAGCTGTTTTTT
cdr3_aa: CASSRRGGPHTGELFF

clone_size: .
v_call: TRBV6-5
d_call: .
cdr3_length: 15
j_call: TRBJ2-2
cdr3_nt: TGTGCCAGCAGTTCGGGCGGCCTCCGCACCGGGGAGCTGTTTTTT
cdr3_aa: CASSSGGLRTGELFF

clone_size: .
v_call: TRBV25-1
d_call: TRBD1
cdr3_length: 18
j_call: TRBJ2-1
cdr3_nt: TGTGCCAGCAGTGCGTACGGCTCAGACAGGGGGTATTACAATGAGCAGTTCTTC
cdr3_aa: CASSAYGSDRGYYNEQFF

clone_size: .
v_call: TRBV5-1
d_call: TRBD1
cdr3_length: 14
j_call: TRBJ2-7
cdr3_nt: TGCGCCAGCAGTACCGGGACAGGGGCCTACGAGCAGTACTTC
cdr3_aa: CASSTGTGAYEQYF